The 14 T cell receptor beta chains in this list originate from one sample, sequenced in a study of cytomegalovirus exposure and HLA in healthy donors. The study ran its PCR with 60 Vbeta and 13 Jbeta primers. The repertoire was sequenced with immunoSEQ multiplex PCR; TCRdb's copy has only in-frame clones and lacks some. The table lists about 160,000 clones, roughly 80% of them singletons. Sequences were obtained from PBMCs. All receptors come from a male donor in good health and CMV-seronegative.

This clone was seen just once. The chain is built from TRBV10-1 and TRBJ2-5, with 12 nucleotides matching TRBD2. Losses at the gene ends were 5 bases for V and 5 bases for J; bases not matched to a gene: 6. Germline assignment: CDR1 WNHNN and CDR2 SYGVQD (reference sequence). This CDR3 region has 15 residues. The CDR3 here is CASSQLAGGLETQYF. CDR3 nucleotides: TGCGCCAGCAGTCAGCTAGCGGGGGGGTTGGAGACCCAGTACTTC.

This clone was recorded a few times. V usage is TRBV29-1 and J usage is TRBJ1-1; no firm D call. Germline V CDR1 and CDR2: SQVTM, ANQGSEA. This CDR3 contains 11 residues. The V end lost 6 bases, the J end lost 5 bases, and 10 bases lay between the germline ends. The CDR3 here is CSVSTGTEAFF. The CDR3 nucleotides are TGCAGCGTCTCCACGGGTACTGAAGCTTTCTTT.

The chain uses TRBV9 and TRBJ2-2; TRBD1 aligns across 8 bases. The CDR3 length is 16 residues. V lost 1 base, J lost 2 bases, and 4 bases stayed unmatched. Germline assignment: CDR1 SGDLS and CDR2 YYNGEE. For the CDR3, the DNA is TGTGCCAGCAGCGTACGACAGGGGCCTAACACCGGGGAGCTGTTTTTT. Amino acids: CASSVRQGPNTGELFF.

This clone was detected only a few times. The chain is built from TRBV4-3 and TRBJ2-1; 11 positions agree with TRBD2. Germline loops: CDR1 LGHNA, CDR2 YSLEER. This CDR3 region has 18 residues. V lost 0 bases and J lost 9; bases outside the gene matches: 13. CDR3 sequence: CASSQELGSGGAQGEQFF. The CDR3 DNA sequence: TGCGCCAGCAGCCAAGAGCTTGGTAGCGGGGGGGCCCAAGGTGAGCAGTTCTTC.

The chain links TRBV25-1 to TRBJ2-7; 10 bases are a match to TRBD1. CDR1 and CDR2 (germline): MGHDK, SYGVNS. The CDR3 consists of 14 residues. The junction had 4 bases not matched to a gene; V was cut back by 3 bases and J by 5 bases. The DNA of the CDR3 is TGTGCCAGCAGTGAGGGACAGGGGAAGAACGAGCAGTACTTC. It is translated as CASSEGQGKNEQYF.

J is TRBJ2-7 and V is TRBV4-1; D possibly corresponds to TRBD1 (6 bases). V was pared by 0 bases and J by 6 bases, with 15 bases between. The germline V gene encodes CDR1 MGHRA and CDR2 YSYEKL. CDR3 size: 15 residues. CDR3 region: CASSQEGATRSEQYF. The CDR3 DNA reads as TGCGCCAGCAGCCAAGAGGGGGCCACGCGTAGCGAGCAGTACTTC.

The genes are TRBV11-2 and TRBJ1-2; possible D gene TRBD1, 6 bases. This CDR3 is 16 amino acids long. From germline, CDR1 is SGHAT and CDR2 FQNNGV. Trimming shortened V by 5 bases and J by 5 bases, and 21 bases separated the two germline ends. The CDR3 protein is CASSMESGTYLYGYTF. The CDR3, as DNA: TGTGCCAGCAGCATGGAATCCGGGACATATCTATATGGCTACACCTTC.

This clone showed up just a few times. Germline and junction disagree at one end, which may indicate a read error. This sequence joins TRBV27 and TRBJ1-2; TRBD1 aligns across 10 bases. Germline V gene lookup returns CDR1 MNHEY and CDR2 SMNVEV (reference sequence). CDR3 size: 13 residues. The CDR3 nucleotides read TGTGCCAGCAGTGCCGGACAGGGGGGAGGCTACCCCTTC. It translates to CASSAGQGGGYPF.

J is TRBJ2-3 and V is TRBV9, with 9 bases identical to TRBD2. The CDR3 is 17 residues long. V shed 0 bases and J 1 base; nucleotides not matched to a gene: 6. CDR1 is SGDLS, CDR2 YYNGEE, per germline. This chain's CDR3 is CASSVERQREGTDTQYF. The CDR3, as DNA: TGTGCCAGCAGCGTAGAAAGACAGCGGGAGGGCACAGATACGCAGTATTTT.

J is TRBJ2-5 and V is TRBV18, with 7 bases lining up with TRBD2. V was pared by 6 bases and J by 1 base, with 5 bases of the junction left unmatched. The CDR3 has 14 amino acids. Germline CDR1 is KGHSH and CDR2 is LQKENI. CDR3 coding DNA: TGTGCCAGCTCTGTCCTAGCGGTCCAAGAGACCCAGTACTTC. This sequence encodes CASSVLAVQETQYF.

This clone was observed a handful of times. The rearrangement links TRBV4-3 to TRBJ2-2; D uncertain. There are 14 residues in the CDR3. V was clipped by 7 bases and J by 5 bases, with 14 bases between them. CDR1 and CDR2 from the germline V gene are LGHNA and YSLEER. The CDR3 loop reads CASKPGLGTGELFF. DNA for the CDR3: TGCGCCAGCAAGCCGGGTTTAGGAACCGGGGAGCTGTTTTTT.

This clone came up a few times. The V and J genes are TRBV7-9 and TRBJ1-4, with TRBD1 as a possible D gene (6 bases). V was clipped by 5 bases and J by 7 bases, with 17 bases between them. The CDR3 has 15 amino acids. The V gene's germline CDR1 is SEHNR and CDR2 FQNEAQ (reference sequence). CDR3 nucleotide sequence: TGTGCCAGCAGCGCCCGACAGGCTTCTGGTGAAAAACTGTTTTTT. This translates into CASSARQASGEKLFF.

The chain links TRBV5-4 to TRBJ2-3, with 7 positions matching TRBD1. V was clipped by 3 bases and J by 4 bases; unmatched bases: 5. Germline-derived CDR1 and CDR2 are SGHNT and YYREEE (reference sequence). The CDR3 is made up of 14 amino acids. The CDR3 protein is CASSSTGLADTQYF. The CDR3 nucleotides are TGTGCCAGCAGCTCGACAGGGTTGGCAGATACGCAGTATTTT.

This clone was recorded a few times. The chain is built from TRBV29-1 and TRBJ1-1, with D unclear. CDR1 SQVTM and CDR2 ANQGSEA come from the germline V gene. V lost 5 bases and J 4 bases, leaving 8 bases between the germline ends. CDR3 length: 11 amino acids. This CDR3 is CSVQVLTEAFF. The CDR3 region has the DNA TGCAGCGTTCAGGTACTCACTGAAGCTTTCTTT. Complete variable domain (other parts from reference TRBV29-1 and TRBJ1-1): SAVISQKPSRDICQRGTSLTIQCQVDSQVTMMFWYRQQPGQSLTLIATANQGSEATYESGFVIDKFPISRPNLTFSTLTVSNMSPEDSSIYLCSVQVLTEAFFGQGTRLTVV.